The present TCR beta chain was sequenced within a study of T cell responses to AZD1222 COVID-19 vaccine. General study results and limits: Among those given AZD1222, only five or six were seropositive at baseline. Possibly, clonal diversity was underestimated; donors were largely white British and included more females.

Sequencing used immunoSEQ multiplex PCR; TCRdb keeps in-frame clones, though not all of them. The sample lists approximately 110,000 clones, about nine tenths occurring once. Comment on this clone: Its antigen is unidentified.

Per the germline V gene, CDR1 is MGHDK and CDR2 is SYGVNS. The CDR3 has 15 amino acids. The V gene lost 1 base and the J gene lost 0 bases, with 6 bases spanning the gap. The sequence derives from an adult in good health. The input for sequencing was peripheral blood, taken on day 0 of AZD1222 vaccination. This chain joins TRBV25-1 and TRBJ1-4; no reliable D call. CDR3 region: CASSEWSATNEKLFF. The CDR3, as DNA: TGTGCCAGCAGTGAATGGTCGGCAACTAATGAAAAACTGTTTTTT.